Here is one T cell receptor beta chain with its context. The antigen is undetermined. This CDR3 has 16 amino acids. Trimming cost V 3 bases and J 6 bases; bases outside gene matches: 7. The V gene's germline CDR1 is MGHRA and CDR2 YSYEKL. The data stem from a study of OX40 agonist ivuxolimab in advanced cancers. Across the study: Partial responses were achieved by three patients: one hepatocellular carcinoma, two cutaneous melanoma.

Points from the study as a whole: CD4+ and CD8+ blood T cells expanded clonally by week 6 at 0.1 to 3.0 mg/kg.

Produced via immunoSEQ multiplex PCR; TCRdb's table is partial and in-frame only. Here the sample spans approximately 60,000 clones, 84% being singletons. The sequenced sample was CD4+ or CD8+ T cells sorted from blood, obtained in a trial of the OX40 agonist ivuxolimab. The sequence was collected from an adult with an advanced solid tumor such as melanoma, head and neck, liver or kidney cancer. The chain carries TRBV4-1 and TRBJ2-3, with 12 bases aligning to TRBD2. The CDR3 region has the DNA TGCGCCAGCAGCCAGATAGGGACTAGCGGGTCGGATACGCAGTATTTT. Protein sequence: CASSQIGTSGSDTQYF.